This record concerns one T cell receptor (beta chain) sequence. Its cognate antigen is unknown. Both about-4-week and about-12-week second-dose recipients were combined. These data are taken from a study of T cell responses to AZD1222 COVID-19 vaccine. Study-wide results and caveats: The donor group comprised mostly white British people and more females; the analysis possibly underestimated clonal diversity. A rise in Spike-specific TCR breadth and depth followed two AZD1222 doses.

Profiled with immunoSEQ multiplex PCR; TCRdb holds only in-frame clones, not every one. This table has 150,000 to 190,000 clones, about 89% appearing once. The sequencing here drew on peripheral blood, taken 28 days after the second AZD1222 dose. This sequence originates from an adult who received the AZD1222 COVID-19 vaccine.

The CDR3 coding sequence is TGTGCCTGGAGTGACTGGAACACTGAAGCTTTCTTT. This translates into CAWSDWNTEAFF. This chain joins TRBV30 and TRBJ1-1; D is unresolved. CDR3 length: 12 amino acids. The V gene's germline CDR1 is GTSNPN and CDR2 SVGIG (reference sequence). Trimming cost V 1 base and J 1 base, with 4 bases left between them.